This entry lists 26 T cell receptor beta chains sequenced from one sample in a study of cytomegalovirus exposure and HLA in healthy donors. Data came from immunoSEQ multiplex PCR; TCRdb stores just in-frame clones and leaves some out. Among approximately 65,000 clones listed, about 96% were seen once. The source material was PBMCs. Source of these receptors: a man aged 18 to 29 in good health and CMV-seronegative.

The chain carries TRBV4-1 and TRBJ2-7, with TRBD2 as a possible D gene (6 bases). The CDR3 totals 14 residues. Germline lookup yields CDR1 MGHRA and CDR2 YSYEKL. V was pared by 1 base and J by 3 bases, with 10 bases between. CDR3 region: CASSQVGLYYEQYF. CDR3 coding DNA: TGCGCCAGCAGCCAAGTGGGACTCTACTACGAGCAGTACTTC.

The chain recombines TRBV11-3 with TRBJ1-1, with 8 bases that match TRBD1. V lost 4 bases, J lost 10 bases, and 8 bases stayed unmatched. The CDR3 has 13 amino acids. Germline V lookup: CDR1 SGHNT, CDR2 YENEEA. CDR3 region: CASSSGQDQAAFF. DNA for the CDR3: TGTGCCAGCAGCTCGGGACAGGATCAGGCAGCTTTCTTT.

The rearrangement links TRBV19 to TRBJ2-3; 7 bases fit TRBD1. CDR1 and CDR2 from the germline V gene are LNHDA and SQIVND (reference sequence). This CDR3 has 13 amino acids. The J segment lost 2 bases and the V segment lost 7 bases, leaving 3 bases of the junction unmatched. The CDR3 sequence is CASNDRVTDTQYF. The DNA of the CDR3 is TGTGCCAGTAATGACAGGGTCACAGATACGCAGTATTTT.

CDR3 region: CASSQDDRVGNTIYF. CDR3 bases: TGCGCCAGCAGCCAAGATGACAGGGTTGGAAACACCATATATTTT. The chain recombines TRBV4-1 with TRBJ1-3; TRBD1 aligns across 7 bases. V was clipped by 0 bases and J by 3 bases; unmatched bases: 2. The length of the CDR3 is 15 residues. Germline V gene lookup returns CDR1 MGHRA and CDR2 YSYEKL.

The chain carries TRBV5-4 and TRBJ2-5; possibly TRBD2 for D (7 bases). The CDR3 is 13 amino acids. Germline CDR1 is SGHNT and CDR2 is YYREEE (reference sequence). V was pared by 2 bases and J by 4 bases, with 9 bases between. The DNA of the CDR3 is TGTGCCAGCAGCTTTGGGGGGGCAGAGACCCAGTACTTC. Translating it yields CASSFGGAETQYF.

The chain is built from TRBV7-2 and TRBJ1-1; 10 positions agree with TRBD1. V gave up 1 base and J gave up 8 bases; unmatched junction bases: 10. This CDR3 is 16 amino acids long. Germline V gene lookup returns CDR1 SGHTA and CDR2 FQGNSA. The CDR3 is CASSLEGQWTGGEAFF. CDR3 in DNA: TGTGCCAGCAGCTTAGAGGGTCAATGGACAGGGGGAGAAGCTTTCTTT. Based on the CDR3 plus reference TRBV7-2 and TRBJ1-1, the full variable domain is GAGVSQSPSNKVTEKGKDVELRCDPISGHTALYWYRQSLGQGLEFLIYFQGNSAPDKSGLPSDRFSAERTGGSVSTLTIQRTQQEDSAVYLCASSLEGQWTGGEAFFGQGTRLTVV.

The count of this clone is one. The genes are TRBV2 and TRBJ1-5, with a weak D call TRBD1 (6 bases). The CDR3 totals 15 residues. V dropped 6 bases and J dropped 7 bases, with 19 bases sitting between them. The germline gives CDR1 SNHLY, CDR2 FYNNEI. The CDR3 loop reads CASSHYEGVRQPQHF. The CDR3 DNA reads as TGTGCCAGCAGCCACTATGAGGGGGTGCGACAGCCCCAGCATTTT.

This clone occurred once. The rearrangement joins TRBV18 to TRBJ1-1; 7 bases align to TRBD1. With 4 bases clipped from V and 1 base from J, the junction kept 3 bases outside the gene matches. The CDR3 consists of 14 residues. CDR1 is KGHSH and CDR2 is LQKENI in the germline V gene. CDR3 nucleotide sequence: TGTGCCAGCTCACTGACAGGGCAGAACACTGAAGCTTTCTTT. Translation: CASSLTGQNTEAFF. The variable domain in full, completed from reference TRBV18 and TRBJ1-1, reads NAGVMQNPRHLVRRRGQEARLRCSPMKGHSHVYWYRQLPEEGLKFMVYLQKENIIDESGMPKERFSAEFPKEGPSILRIQQVVRGDSAAYFCASSLTGQNTEAFFGQGTRLTVV.

The CDR3 is CASTTWAVGSYEQYF. The CDR3 DNA is TGTGCCAGCACCACCTGGGCCGTGGGCTCCTACGAGCAGTACTTC. This sequence joins TRBV6-1 and TRBJ2-7, with D hard to call. Trimming took off 7 bases at V and 0 bases at J, with 16 bases between the two ends. The V gene's germline CDR1 is MNHNS and CDR2 SASEGT. The CDR3 runs to 15 residues.

The V and J genes are TRBV5-5 and TRBJ2-5; 11 bases map to TRBD2. The CDR3 totals 15 residues. Per the germline V gene, CDR1 is SGHKS and CDR2 is YYEKEE (reference sequence). With V trimmed by 0 bases and J by 3 bases, 1 base remained unmatched. Here the CDR3 DNA reads TGTGCCAGCAGCTTGGTAGCGGGAGGGGAAGAGACCCAGTACTTC. It specifies CASSLVAGGEETQYF.

The chain uses TRBV10-2 and TRBJ2-7; 10 nucleotides line up with TRBD1. The CDR3 has 13 residues. The V gene end was trimmed by 6 bases and the J gene end by 6 bases; junction bases not matched to a gene: 5. Per germline, CDR1 WSHSY and CDR2 SAAADI. DNA for the CDR3: TGCGCCAGCAGGCTCCGGGACAGGGGCGAGCAGTACTTC. It codes for CASRLRDRGEQYF.

The chain uses TRBV27 and TRBJ2-7; D is possibly TRBD2 (6 bases). The CDR3 spans 16 residues. Trimming removed 5 bases at V and 0 bases at J, with 17 bases between. Germline V gene data show CDR1 as MNHEY and CDR2 as SMNVEV (reference sequence). The CDR3 is CASSRLGTLSSYEQYF. DNA of the CDR3: TGTGCCAGCAGTCGTCTTGGGACTCTAAGCTCCTACGAGCAGTACTTC.

V and J are TRBV27 and TRBJ1-4; TRBD1 is a possible D gene (5 bases). Trimming left V 10 bases short and J 0 bases short, with 12 bases between. Germline V CDR1 and CDR2: MNHEY, SMNVEV (reference sequence). The length of the CDR3 is 14 residues. CDR3 protein: CATRAFATNEKLFF. CDR3 bases: TGTGCCACCAGGGCATTCGCAACTAATGAAAAACTGTTTTTT.

This chain uses TRBV11-2 with TRBJ1-1; D perhaps matches TRBD1 (5 bases). V was pared by 1 base and J by 4 bases, with 10 bases between. Germline values: CDR1 SGHAT, CDR2 FQNNGV. The CDR3 is 14 amino acids. The CDR3 loop reads CASSLAGKTTEAFF. CDR3 coding DNA: TGTGCCAGCAGCTTAGCAGGGAAGACCACTGAAGCTTTCTTT.

V usage is TRBV7-9 and J usage is TRBJ1-5, with TRBD1 identical over 10 bases. From germline, CDR1 is SEHNR and CDR2 FQNEAQ (reference sequence). The junction had 5 bases not matched to a gene; V was cut back by 5 bases and J by 7 bases. The CDR3 is 14 amino acids. The CDR3 nucleotides read TGTGCCAGCAGCGCAGGGACAGGGGAGCAGCCCCAGCATTTT. Protein: CASSAGTGEQPQHF.

This chain uses TRBV13 with TRBJ2-3; the D is unclear. With 2 bases removed from V and 3 bases from J, the gap between germline ends came to 12 bases. Germline lookup yields CDR1 PRHDT and CDR2 FYEKMQ (reference sequence). This CDR3 is built from 15 residues. The CDR3 nucleotides are TGTGCCAGCAGCTTACGTCGGGTTGTGACAGATACGCAGTATTTT. Its translation: CASSLRRVVTDTQYF.

V usage is TRBV9 and J usage is TRBJ2-3; 8 positions match TRBD2. V gave up 4 bases and J gave up 2 bases; unmatched junction bases: 15. This CDR3 has 18 residues. The germline V gene has CDR1 SGDLS and CDR2 YYNGEE. The CDR3 is CASSSPPLLAVLTDTQYF. Here the CDR3 DNA reads TGTGCCAGCAGCTCACCACCGTTACTAGCGGTTCTCACAGATACGCAGTATTTT.

V is TRBV9 and J is TRBJ2-2; the match to TRBD2 covers 11 bases. Germline V gene sequence: CDR1 SGDLS, CDR2 YYNGEE. This CDR3 region has 18 residues. J gave up 6 bases and V 0 bases, and 10 bases lay outside the gene matches. CDR3 region: CASSVGPGASGRSGELFF. CDR3 DNA: TGTGCCAGCAGCGTAGGCCCGGGGGCTAGCGGGAGGTCCGGGGAGCTGTTTTTT.

The rearrangement links TRBV19 to TRBJ2-7; 7 positions match TRBD1. The germline CDR1 and CDR2 sequences are LNHDA and SQIVND (reference sequence). The CDR3 extends over 15 amino acids. After removal of 5 bases from V and 2 bases from J, the junction contained 9 bases not matched to a gene. Here the CDR3 reads CASSSSGTATYEQYF. The DNA for the CDR3 is TGTGCCAGTAGTTCCTCCGGGACAGCGACCTACGAGCAGTACTTC.

This chain links TRBV29-1 with TRBJ1-4; D might be TRBD1 (5 bases). CDR1 and CDR2 from the germline V gene are SQVTM and ANQGSEA. The CDR3 has 14 amino acids. The V end was cut by 0 bases, the J end by 8 bases, with 13 bases between. The CDR3 nucleotides read TGCAGCGTTGAAGATGCGGACAAAAGGGAAAAACTGTTTTTT. This encodes CSVEDADKREKLFF.

This clone was recorded only once. The CDR3 region has the DNA TGCGCCAGCAGCCAAGGTCCGGAGATTTTGGAGACCCAGTACTTC. The encoded protein is CASSQGPEILETQYF. The V gene is TRBV4-1, the J gene TRBJ2-5, with D unclear. Looked up from germline, CDR1 is MGHRA and CDR2 is YSYEKL. The V and J ends lost 1 base and 5 bases respectively, with 14 bases between them. The CDR3 spans 15 residues.

This chain links TRBV27 with TRBJ1-3; D is uncertain. V was shortened by 8 bases and J by 0 bases, with 11 bases between the two germline ends. The CDR3 consists of 14 residues. Germline V gene lookup returns CDR1 MNHEY and CDR2 SMNVEV (reference sequence). The CDR3 nucleotides are TGTGCCAGCTCGACACGAAGCTCTGGAAACACCATATATTTT. It encodes CASSTRSSGNTIYF.

The V gene is TRBV4-1, the J gene TRBJ1-2; 8 bases are shared with TRBD1. The germline CDR1 and CDR2 sequences are MGHRA and YSYEKL. This CDR3 spans 17 amino acids. V lost 4 bases and J lost 0; bases outside the gene matches: 10. CDR3 protein: CASSPNPGQGANYGYTF. Written as DNA, the CDR3 is TGCGCCAGCAGCCCAAATCCCGGACAGGGAGCTAACTATGGCTACACCTTC.

The chain carries TRBV5-5 and TRBJ1-1, with 11 bases aligning to TRBD1. V lost 4 bases, J lost 5 bases, and 4 bases stayed unmatched. The CDR3 runs to 14 residues. Germline V gene data show CDR1 as SGHKS and CDR2 as YYEKEE (reference sequence). CDR3 in DNA: TGTGCCAGCAGCACACGGGACAGGGGGACTGAAGCTTTCTTT. It specifies CASSTRDRGTEAFF.

This chain connects TRBV28 to TRBJ2-2, with D perhaps TRBD1 (6 bases). The V end was cut by 5 bases, the J end by 4 bases, with 11 bases between. The V gene's germline CDR1 is MDHEN and CDR2 SYDVKM. CDR3 length equals 14 residues. The CDR3 nucleotides read TGTGCCAGCAGTCCTGACAGGCTCACCGGGGAGCTGTTTTTT. This gives the protein CASSPDRLTGELFF.

V is TRBV11-1 and J is TRBJ2-7, with unresolved D. Germline V CDR1 and CDR2: SGHAT, FQDESV (reference sequence). Deletions cut 5 bases from V and 5 bases from J, with 13 bases between. The CDR3 extends over 13 amino acids. The CDR3 nucleotides read TGTGCCAGCAGCCAGGCGCCGGTGCACGAGCAGTACTTC. Protein sequence: CASSQAPVHEQYF.